One sample yielded the 28 T cell receptor beta chains listed below, sequenced in a study of blood T cells in healthy people across ages. The second PCR ran roughly 7 to 12 cycles with a sample-barcoded 5' primer and J-beta primers. TCRdb re-called the 5' RACE reads with MiXCR, one entry per CDR3 protein. The sample carries about 1.8 million distinct CDR3 sequences, 40% to 55% recorded once. Sequencing was carried out using blood. The receptor source for this set is a woman aged 40 to 49 in good health.

The chain has TRBV15 and TRBJ2-3; D tentatively reads TRBD1 or TRBD2 (5 bases each). There are 15 residues in the CDR3. V lost 3 bases and J 4 bases, leaving 14 bases between the germline ends. From germline, CDR1 is LNHNV and CDR2 YYDKDF (reference sequence). The CDR3 DNA follows: TGTGCCACCAGCAGGGAAGGGACCGATCCAGATACGCAGTATTTT. Amino acids: CATSREGTDPDTQYF.

This clonotype was counted only a few times. This chain uses TRBV6-6 with TRBJ2-4, with 7 bases matching TRBD2. Near its end, the DNA agrees better with TRBJ2-5, so the J call may be wrong. In germline, CDR1 is MNHNY, CDR2 SVGAGI (reference sequence). The CDR3 length is 15 residues. The CDR3 reads CASSPSGTLTETQYF. In DNA, the CDR3 is TGTGCCAGCAGCCCCAGCGGGACTCTTACCGAGACCCAGTACTTC.

The chain carries TRBV20-1 and TRBJ2-3; the match to TRBD2 covers 8 bases. CDR3 length: 15 residues. V was clipped by 2 bases and J by 0 bases; unmatched bases: 4. The germline gives CDR1 DFQATT, CDR2 SNEGSKA (reference sequence). CDR3 residues: CSARRVAGSTDTQYF. The CDR3 region has the DNA TGCAGTGCTAGAAGGGTAGCGGGGAGCACAGATACGCAGTATTTT.

This clonotype was seen many times. The chain combines TRBV5-1 with TRBJ2-3, with 13 bases identical to TRBD2. The CDR3 totals 18 residues. V trimming: 4 bases; J trimming: 2 bases; junction bases outside the gene matches: 10. Germline assignment: CDR1 SGHRS and CDR2 YFSETQ. The CDR3 loop reads CASSPIGTSGAFTDTQYF. The DNA for the CDR3 is TGCGCCAGCAGCCCGATAGGGACTAGCGGGGCGTTCACAGATACGCAGTATTTT.

The CDR3 DNA is TGTGCCAGCAGCCTTACTGCAGCACCAAGTTCCTACGAGCAGTACTTC. Amino acid sequence: CASSLTAAPSSYEQYF. The V call is TRBV7-9, the J call TRBJ2-7; D not certain. CDR1 and CDR2 from the germline V gene are SEHNR and FQNEAQ (reference sequence). This CDR3 region has 16 residues. Trimming left V 5 bases short and J 1 base short, with 18 bases between.

The chain carries TRBV4-2 and TRBJ2-3, with TRBD2 identical over 16 bases. Germline V gene sequence: CDR1 LGHNA, CDR2 YNFKEQ. The CDR3 is made up of 17 amino acids. J gave up 2 bases and V 3 bases, and 2 bases lay outside the gene matches. CDR3 residues: CASSQGTSGGATDTQYF. The CDR3 DNA is TGTGCCAGCAGCCAGGGGACTAGCGGGGGGGCCACAGATACGCAGTATTTT.

V usage is TRBV27 and J usage is TRBJ2-4; TRBD1 matches 8 bases. The DNA end lines up better with TRBJ2-7; the J call may be wrong. The CDR3 runs to 12 residues. The germline V gene encodes CDR1 MNHEY and CDR2 SMNVEV (reference sequence). The CDR3 DNA follows: TGTGCCAGTCTTGGACAGGGCAACGAGCAGTACTTC. It is translated as CASLGQGNEQYF.

V usage is TRBV7-2 and J usage is TRBJ2-3; TRBD2 agrees at 8 bases. The CDR3 loop spans 16 amino acids. The germline CDR1 and CDR2 sequences are SGHTA and FQGNSA. J lost 4 bases, V lost 4 bases, and 10 bases had no gene match. The CDR3 spells CASSSPIAGFADTQYF. The CDR3 bases are TGTGCCAGCAGCTCCCCGATAGCGGGATTCGCAGATACGCAGTATTTT.

The chain combines TRBV7-9 with TRBJ1-2; 7 nucleotides match TRBD1. After removal of 5 bases from V and 7 bases from J, the junction contained 4 bases not matched to a gene. Germline CDR1 reads SEHNR; CDR2 reads FQNEAQ (reference sequence). This CDR3 contains 12 residues. CDR3 amino acids: CASSHQGGGYTF. The CDR3 bases are TGTGCCAGCAGCCATCAGGGGGGTGGCTACACCTTC. The entire variable domain, with the rest obtained from reference TRBV7-9 and TRBJ1-2, is as follows: DTGVSQNPRHKITKRGQNVTFRCDPISEHNRLYWYRQTLGQGPEFLTYFQNEAQLEKSRLLSDRFSAERPKGSFSTLEIQRTEQGDSAMYLCASSHQGGGYTFGSGTRLTVV.

This clonotype was observed a handful of times. V usage is TRBV7-2 and J usage is TRBJ1-2, with a weak D call TRBD1 (5 bases). This CDR3 region has 14 residues. The V and J ends lost 5 bases and 4 bases respectively, with 14 bases between them. The germline V gene encodes CDR1 SGHTA and CDR2 FQGNSA. Here the CDR3 DNA reads TGTGCCAGCAGCGACAGCCCCGCCGGCTATGGCTACACCTTC. This codes for CASSDSPAGYGYTF.

The CDR3 protein is CASSLRAWVGETQYF. CDR3 coding DNA: TGTGCCAGCAGTTTACGGGCCTGGGTTGGAGAGACCCAGTACTTC. The rearrangement links TRBV28 to TRBJ2-7; D remains unclear. Near its end, the DNA agrees better with TRBJ2-5, so the J call may be wrong. Germline V lookup: CDR1 MDHEN, CDR2 SYDVKM. This CDR3 spans 15 amino acids.

This rearrangement joins TRBV29-1 to TRBJ2-7; the D gene could be TRBD1 or TRBD2 (5 bases each). Trimming removed 7 bases from V and 1 base from J, with 17 bases in between. From germline, CDR1 is SQVTM and CDR2 ANQGSEA. There are 14 residues in the CDR3. This CDR3 is CSAGPRDGSYEQYF. CDR3 sequence (DNA): TGCAGCGCGGGACCCAGGGACGGATCCTACGAGCAGTACTTC.

This clonotype came up once. The CDR3 loop is CSAAGTGTSGTQYF. CDR3 coding DNA: TGCAGTGCGGCTGGAACCGGGACTAGCGGTACGCAGTATTTT. The V gene is TRBV20-1, the J gene TRBJ2-3, with 11 bases fitting TRBD2. Per germline, CDR1 DFQATT and CDR2 SNEGSKA (reference sequence). The CDR3 spans 14 residues. The J segment lost 8 bases and the V segment lost 6 bases, leaving 10 bases of the junction unmatched.

V usage is TRBV27 and J usage is TRBJ2-7, with D possibly being TRBD2 (5 bases). The germline gives CDR1 MNHEY, CDR2 SMNVEV (reference sequence). V was shortened by 6 bases and J by 2 bases, with 14 bases between the two germline ends. The length of the CDR3 is 14 residues. The CDR3 reads CASRPLGETYEQYF. In DNA form, the CDR3 reads TGTGCCAGCAGACCTTTGGGAGAGACCTACGAGCAGTACTTC.

This clonotype was seen more than once but under ten times. V usage is TRBV6-5 and J usage is TRBJ2-3, with a weak D call TRBD2 (5 bases). CDR3 length: 14 residues. The V and J ends lost 5 bases and 2 bases respectively, with 11 bases between them. Germline values: CDR1 MNHEY, CDR2 SVGAGI. CDR3 DNA sequence: TGTGCCAGCAGTGCGAGGGTAGCCACAGATACGCAGTATTTT. Translation: CASSARVATDTQYF.

The chain joins TRBV9 to TRBJ1-1; D unclear. Germline V gene sequence: CDR1 SGDLS, CDR2 YYNGEE. The CDR3 runs to 15 residues. Trimming cost V 1 base and J 1 base, with 11 bases left between them. The CDR3 sequence is CASSVSAGENTEAFF. Here the CDR3 DNA reads TGTGCCAGCAGCGTATCGGCAGGCGAGAACACTGAAGCTTTCTTT. Filled out from reference TRBV9 and TRBJ1-1, the complete variable domain reads DSGVTQTPKHLITATGQRVTLRCSPRSGDLSVYWYQQSLDQGLQFLIQYYNGEERAKGNILERFSAQQFPDLHSELNLSSLELGDSALYFCASSVSAGENTEAFFGQGTRLTVV.

This clonotype was seen a few times. The rearrangement links TRBV7-8 to TRBJ2-7; 15 nucleotides match TRBD2. J lost 2 bases, V lost 3 bases, and 2 bases had no gene match. This CDR3 is 16 amino acids long. CDR1 and CDR2 from the germline V gene are SGHVS and FQNEAQ. The DNA for the CDR3 is TGTGCCAGCAGCTTGGGACTAGCGGGGGGTCCCTACGAGCAGTACTTC. Translated: CASSLGLAGGPYEQYF.

In this sample, this clonotype turned up a few times. The chain combines TRBV7-8 with TRBJ2-1; TRBD1 might be the D (5 bases). Trimming removed 5 bases at V and 7 bases at J, with 27 bases between. CDR1 and CDR2 (germline): SGHVS, FQNEAQ. This CDR3 has 18 amino acids. CDR3 sequence reads: CASSPTTALGVGLNEQFF. CDR3 bases: TGTGCCAGCAGCCCAACCACGGCTTTAGGGGTAGGGTTGAATGAGCAGTTCTTC.

J is TRBJ2-1 and V is TRBV5-1, with D unresolved. V dropped 4 bases and J dropped 8 bases, with 16 bases sitting between them. The CDR3 runs to 14 residues. CDR1 is SGHRS, CDR2 YFSETQ, per germline. As DNA, the CDR3 is TGCGCCAGCAGCCGGCCGAAGGGAATGGATGAGCAGTTCTTC. Protein product: CASSRPKGMDEQFF.

The V call is TRBV20-1, the J call TRBJ2-7; no definite D call. CDR3 size: 13 residues. Germline V gives CDR1 DFQATT, CDR2 SNEGSKA (reference sequence). The V gene lost 5 bases and the J gene lost 0 bases, with 11 bases spanning the gap. CDR3 amino acids: CSAFRPSSYEQYF. In nucleotides, the CDR3 is TGCAGTGCTTTCCGGCCGAGCTCCTACGAGCAGTACTTC.

This clonotype was seen a few times. The gene calls are TRBV27 and TRBJ2-5, with 8 bases identical to TRBD1. The V segment lost 4 bases and the J segment 2 bases; nucleotides outside the gene matches: 6. CDR1 is MNHEY, CDR2 SMNVEV, per germline (reference sequence). The CDR3 is 15 amino acids. CDR3 protein: CASSSDRGPQETQYF. As DNA, the CDR3 is TGTGCCAGCAGTTCCGACAGGGGTCCACAAGAGACCCAGTACTTC.

The chain combines TRBV28 with TRBJ2-3; D gene uncertain. V was clipped by 5 bases and J by 2 bases, with 11 bases between them. Germline V gene lookup returns CDR1 MDHEN and CDR2 SYDVKM. CDR3 length: 14 residues. CDR3: CASSLTSHTDTQYF. CDR3 nucleotides: TGTGCCAGCAGTCTAACTTCCCACACAGATACGCAGTATTTT.

The V call is TRBV2, the J call TRBJ2-7, with TRBD2 matching 11 bases. Looked up from germline, CDR1 is SNHLY and CDR2 is FYNNEI. V lost 7 bases and J lost 5; bases outside the gene matches: 7. The CDR3 sequence is 14 residues long. The CDR3 nucleotides are TGTGCCAGCATCTTAGCGGGGGGGCTTAACGAGCAGTACTTC. Its protein is CASILAGGLNEQYF.

A few counts support this clonotype. The V gene is TRBV29-1, the J gene TRBJ2-3; unclear D gene. This CDR3 spans 11 amino acids. The V end was cut by 7 bases, the J end by 3 bases, with 8 bases between. The germline V gene encodes CDR1 SQVTM and CDR2 ANQGSEA. CDR3 protein: CSGLSTDTQYF. CDR3 coding DNA: TGCAGCGGCCTATCTACAGATACGCAGTATTTT.

In its sample, this clonotype was seen a few times. The gene calls are TRBV7-2 and TRBJ2-1; 9 bases match TRBD2. This CDR3 comprises 15 residues. The J segment lost 3 bases and the V segment lost 4 bases, leaving 4 bases of the junction unmatched. Germline V CDR1 and CDR2: SGHTA, FQGNSA. As DNA, the CDR3 is TGTGCCAGCAGCTGGGATAGCGGGGGCTACAATGAGCAGTTCTTC. Encoded protein: CASSWDSGGYNEQFF.

The CDR3 reads CASSQVDNQETQYF. The CDR3 DNA is TGCGCCAGCAGCCAAGTGGACAACCAAGAGACCCAGTACTTC. The chain has TRBV4-3 and TRBJ2-5, with a possible D match to TRBD1 (5 bases). The V end was cut by 1 base, the J end by 0 bases, with 6 bases between. The CDR3 is 14 residues long. The germline CDR1 and CDR2 sequences are LGHNA and YSLEER.

The rearrangement joins TRBV25-1 to TRBJ2-1, with 9 bases that match TRBD2. Germline CDR1 reads MGHDK; CDR2 reads SYGVNS. V dropped 4 bases and J dropped 4; count of bases not matched to a gene: 8. CDR3 length equals 16 residues. The CDR3: CASSGPSGVGYNEQFF. The DNA for the CDR3 is TGTGCCAGCAGTGGACCTAGCGGGGTCGGATACAATGAGCAGTTCTTC. Based on the CDR3 plus reference TRBV25-1 and TRBJ2-1, the full variable domain is EADIYQTPRYLVIGTGKKITLECSQTMGHDKMYWYQQDPGMELHLIHYSYGVNSTEKGDLSSESTVSRIRTEHFPLTLESARPSHTSQYLCASSGPSGVGYNEQFFGPGTRLTVL.

The chain has TRBV6-5 and TRBJ2-2, with TRBD1 matching over 8 bases. This CDR3 has 19 amino acids. V trimming: 0 bases; J trimming: 6 bases; junction bases outside the gene matches: 15. The germline CDR1 and CDR2 sequences are MNHEY and SVGAGI. CDR3 region: CASSYSIGVGTGRSGELFF. In DNA, the CDR3 is TGTGCCAGCAGTTACTCGATCGGGGTCGGGACAGGTCGGTCCGGGGAGCTGTTTTTT.